One and the same sample provided the 9 T cell receptor beta chains below, sequenced in a study of shared clonotypes between healthy human individuals. Clones were sequenced by immunoSEQ multiplex PCR, and TCRdb holds only the in-frame ones, with some missing. This sample has over a million clones, with about 80% found just once. Sequenced sample: memory CD4+ T cells sorted from blood. Specified subset: CD45RA-negative fraction. The receptors were sampled from a man aged 18 to 29 in good health.

V is TRBV11-2 and J is TRBJ2-1; perhaps D is TRBD1 or TRBD2 (6 bases each). Germline V CDR1 and CDR2: SGHAT, FQNNGV. Trimming removed 6 bases at V and 4 bases at J, with 16 bases between. The CDR3 is made up of 15 amino acids. The DNA for the CDR3 is TGTGCCAGCAGAAATGGGGGGCAGCAATACAATGAGCAGTTCTTC. Its protein product is CASRNGGQQYNEQFF.

As regards this clone: Sequence at one end of the junction differs from germline and may be a read error. The CDR3 loop reads CASSSPLTSEKLFF. Here the CDR3 DNA reads TGTGCCAGCAGCTCCCCCCTGACTAGTGAAAAACTGTTTTTT. The chain has TRBV7-8 and TRBJ1-4; no clear D. Germline V gene lookup returns CDR1 SGHVS and CDR2 FQNEAQ. The CDR3 runs to 14 residues. The full variable domain, rest sourced from reference TRBV7-8 and TRBJ1-4, is GAGVSQSPRYKVAKRGQDVALRCDPISGHVSLFWYQQALGQGPEFLTYFQNEAQLDKSGLPSDRFFAERPEGSVSTLKIQRTQQEDSAVYLCASSSPLTSEKLFFGSGTQLSVL.

V and J are TRBV6-6 and TRBJ2-3, with a possible D match to TRBD2 (5 bases). The CDR3 length is 14 residues. Trimming removed 2 bases from V and 3 bases from J, with 9 bases in between. CDR1 is MNHNY and CDR2 is SVGAGI in the germline V gene (reference sequence). The CDR3 here is CASSYKGRTDTQYF. CDR3 sequence (DNA): TGTGCCAGCAGTTACAAAGGGAGAACAGATACGCAGTATTTT.

The V gene is TRBV28, the J gene TRBJ1-1; the D gene is possibly TRBD1 (5 bases). Trimming left V 7 bases short and J 0 bases short, with 15 bases between. In germline, CDR1 is MDHEN, CDR2 SYDVKM. There are 15 residues in the CDR3. The chain's CDR3 is CASTPGGFVNTEAFF. DNA for the CDR3: TGTGCCAGCACTCCCGGGGGGTTCGTGAACACTGAAGCTTTCTTT.

The chain has TRBV30 and TRBJ2-1, with D possibly called TRBD1 or TRBD2 (6 bases each). V lost 5 bases to trimming and J lost 6 bases, with 17 bases between them. The CDR3 is 14 amino acids. Germline assignment: CDR1 GTSNPN and CDR2 SVGIG (reference sequence). For the CDR3, the DNA is TGTGCCTGGCAACTAGGGGGGATCGTCAATGAGCAGTTCTTC. The encoded protein is CAWQLGGIVNEQFF.

V usage is TRBV28 and J usage is TRBJ2-5; D may match TRBD1 or TRBD2 (6 bases each). The germline V and J ends were trimmed by 7 bases and 5 bases, with 17 bases remaining between them. The CDR3 extends over 14 amino acids. Germline CDR1 is MDHEN and CDR2 is SYDVKM. The DNA for the CDR3 is TGTGCCAGCACCCCTACGGGGGCCGGGGAGACCCAGTACTTC. Translating gives CASTPTGAGETQYF.

The chain links TRBV5-8 to TRBJ2-5; tentative D call: TRBD1 (5 bases). CDR1 is SGHTS, CDR2 YDEGEE, per germline. V lost 0 bases and J lost 2, with 8 bases in between. The CDR3 runs 14 residues. CDR3 sequence: CASSLGQQQETQYF. The CDR3 coding sequence is TGTGCCAGCAGCTTGGGACAGCAGCAAGAGACCCAGTACTTC.

This clone was recorded once. The same CDR3 can be traced to other DNA sequences in this sample. The CDR3 here is CASSLDRAGANVLTF. The CDR3 nucleotides are TGCGCCAGCAGCTTGGACCGCGCTGGGGCCAACGTCCTGACTTTC. The chain links TRBV5-1 to TRBJ2-6; no reliable D call. V was clipped by 0 bases and J by 2 bases, with 6 bases between them. The length of the CDR3 is 15 residues. CDR1 and CDR2 from the germline V gene are SGHRS and YFSETQ.

The V call is TRBV20-1, the J call TRBJ2-1; D is unresolved. CDR3 length: 10 residues. Germline V gene data show CDR1 as DFQATT and CDR2 as SNEGSKA (reference sequence). Trimming stripped 7 bases from V and 10 bases from J, with 11 bases between. The DNA of the CDR3 is TGCAGTGTAAAAATGGGCGAGCAGTTCTTC. Translated, it gives CSVKMGEQFF.